This T cell receptor beta chain derives from a study of shared clonotypes between healthy human individuals. Replicate PCRs run on sorted subsets employed roughly 180 ng DNA, roughly 30,000 T cell genomes. Profiled with immunoSEQ multiplex PCR; TCRdb holds only in-frame clones, not every one. This sample has 2 million to 2.5 million clones, with about 95% found just once. CDR3 length equals 12 residues. V gave up 5 bases and J gave up 5 bases, with 10 bases separating them. Germline V lookup: CDR1 SGHAT, CDR2 FQNNGV. Study-level points and caveats: A small donor pool kept down the genetic and exposure-history diversity that was represented. Sharing across four donors was highest in naive CD4 (approximately 5%) and lowest in memory CD8 (roughly 0.4%).

In the case of this clone: Its antigen is unidentified.

The source of this sequence is a man between 18 and 35 years old in good health. The sample taken for sequencing was naive CD4+ T cells sorted from blood. The subset: CD45RA+ positively selected. This chain connects TRBV11-2 to TRBJ2-7; weak D call: TRBD2 (7 bases). CDR3 residues: CASSTGTNEQYF. The DNA for the CDR3 is TGTGCCAGCAGCACAGGGACTAACGAGCAGTACTTC. Complete variable domain (other parts from reference TRBV11-2 and TRBJ2-7): EAGVAQSPRYKIIEKRQSVAFWCNPISGHATLYWYQQILGQGPKLLIQFQNNGVVDDSQLPKDRFSAERLKGVDSTLKIQPAKLEDSAVYLCASSTGTNEQYFGPGTRLTVT.